The clone carrying this T cell receptor beta chain was seen a handful of times. The target antigen is unknown. The sample holds other DNA sequences that translate to the same CDR3. Expressed TCRB transcripts were sequenced because the isolated RNA had all been reverse transcribed beforehand. Assay used: immunoSEQ multiplex PCR; TCRdb lists only in-frame clones, some missing. The table shows 160,000 or so clones, with 9% to 10% occurring only once. V shed 6 bases and J 2 bases; nucleotides not matched to a gene: 4. CDR1 MDHEN and CDR2 SYDVKM come from the germline V gene. The CDR3 is 13 amino acids. The data were taken from a study of beta chain features in type 1 diabetes. Whole-study findings and limits: cDNA-based reads could over-represent cells with high TCR expression. Whatever favoring of shorter templates PCR might show would apply equally to patients and controls.

Purity (above 98%) was reached by all sorted populations. The rearrangement links TRBV28 to TRBJ2-7; 7 bases are a match to TRBD1. This receptor was identified in a woman between 18 and 30 years old in good health. Sequenced: central memory CD4+ T cells from blood. The CDR3: CASRSGQTYEQYF. In DNA, the CDR3 is TGTGCCAGCAGATCGGGACAGACCTACGAGCAGTACTTC.